Listed here are 29 T cell receptor beta chains from one sample, sequenced in a study of shared clonotypes between healthy human individuals. Some clones are missing from TCRdb's copy, which holds only in-frame ones; the method was immunoSEQ multiplex PCR. Here the sample spans 300,000 to 350,000 clones, 70% to 75% being singletons. Material: memory CD4+ T cells sorted from blood. Sample subset: CD45RA-negative fraction. These receptors were obtained from a man between 25 and 39 years old in good health.

The gene calls are TRBV13 and TRBJ2-2, with 8 bases identical to TRBD2. CDR3 size: 16 residues. Germline CDR1 PRHDT, CDR2 FYEKMQ (reference sequence). The ends lost 0 bases at V and 5 bases at J; junction bases unmatched: 5. Here the CDR3 reads CASSLGLGLATGELFF. Here the CDR3 DNA reads TGTGCCAGCAGCTTAGGCCTCGGACTAGCAACCGGGGAGCTGTTTTTT.

As for this clone: Other DNA sequences of this sample code for an identical CDR3. The J gene is TRBJ2-7, the V gene TRBV5-1, with 7 positions matching TRBD1. The CDR3 is made up of 15 amino acids. Trimming took 1 base from V and 0 from J; bases not matched to a gene: 4. Germline loops: CDR1 SGHRS, CDR2 YFSETQ. The DNA of the CDR3 is TGCGCCAGCAGCTTGCTCGGGACAGCCTCCTACGAGCAGTACTTC. Its translation: CASSLLGTASYEQYF.

This clone turned up a few times. The V call is TRBV25-1, the J call TRBJ1-1; D might be TRBD1 (6 bases). CDR1 is MGHDK, CDR2 SYGVNS, per germline. Between the trimmed V and J ends, which lost 7 bases and 5 bases, there was a span of 8 bases. CDR3 length: 11 residues. Written as DNA, the CDR3 is TGTGCCAGCAAAAGGGGGACTGAAGCTTTCTTT. Translation gives CASKRGTEAFF.

This chain uses TRBV6-5 with TRBJ1-2; weak D call: TRBD1 (6 bases). Germline V CDR1 and CDR2: MNHEY, SVGAGI. The CDR3 is made up of 14 amino acids. Trimming pared 4 bases from V and 7 bases from J, leaving 16 bases between. CDR3 sequence (DNA): TGTGCCAGCAGTTTTTCTATAGGGACATCTGGCTACACCTTC. This gives the protein CASSFSIGTSGYTF.

The chain is built from TRBV5-1 and TRBJ2-5; the D call may be TRBD1 or TRBD2 (6 bases each). The V gene lost 0 bases and the J gene lost 3 bases, with 9 bases spanning the gap. The length of the CDR3 is 14 residues. Looked up from germline, CDR1 is SGHRS and CDR2 is YFSETQ. For the CDR3, the DNA is TGCGCCAGCAGCTTGGCGGGGGCGGAAGAGACCCAGTACTTC. Its protein product is CASSLAGAEETQYF.

The chain is built from TRBV19 and TRBJ1-1, with TRBD1 as a possible D gene (5 bases). Deletions cut 10 bases from V and 4 bases from J, with 16 bases between. The germline V gene has CDR1 LNHDA and CDR2 SQIVND (reference sequence). The CDR3 contains 13 residues. CDR3 region: CATGDGVGTEAFF. Written as DNA, the CDR3 is TGTGCCACCGGGGACGGGGTTGGCACTGAAGCTTTCTTT.

V is TRBV28 and J is TRBJ2-1; TRBD2 matches 10 bases. V lost 6 bases to trimming and J lost 3 bases; unmatched junction nucleotides: 8. This CDR3 has 16 amino acids. Germline CDR1 reads MDHEN; CDR2 reads SYDVKM. The CDR3 nucleotides are TGTGCCAGCAGACCACTAGCGGGGACGAGCTACAATGAGCAGTTCTTC. Amino acid sequence: CASRPLAGTSYNEQFF.

The chain has TRBV11-3 and TRBJ2-3, with 11 positions matching TRBD2. Trimming cost V 5 bases and J 8 bases; bases outside gene matches: 3. The germline gives CDR1 SGHNT, CDR2 YENEEA. This CDR3 comprises 13 residues. CDR3 sequence (DNA): TGTGCCAGCAGCGGGACTAGCGGAGGTACGCAGTATTTT. This translates into CASSGTSGGTQYF. The whole variable domain, filled in from reference TRBV11-3 and TRBJ2-3, reads EAGVVQSPRYKIIEKKQPVAFWCNPISGHNTLYWYLQNLGQGPELLIRYENEEAVDDSQLPKDRFSAERLKGVDSTLKIQPAELGDSAVYLCASSGTSGGTQYFGPGTRLTVL.

This clone has just one count. V usage is TRBV7-8 and J usage is TRBJ2-7; D is uncertain. Trimming stripped 5 bases from V and 11 bases from J, with 13 bases between. The CDR3 is 11 residues long. Germline CDR1 reads SGHVS; CDR2 reads FQNEAQ. The CDR3 nucleotides read TGTGCCAGCAGCAACGAGAATACGGAGTACTTC. It is translated as CASSNENTEYF.

This chain links TRBV7-2 with TRBJ2-7; D unclear. CDR3 length: 13 amino acids. Looked up from germline, CDR1 is SGHTA and CDR2 is FQGNSA. V was trimmed by 5 bases and J by 0 bases, leaving 8 bases between them. The CDR3 nucleotides are TGTGCCAGCAGCCCCTGGGTCTCCTACGAGCAGTACTTC. It translates to CASSPWVSYEQYF.

The chain has TRBV9 and TRBJ2-1, with unresolved D. Germline-derived CDR1 and CDR2 are SGDLS and YYNGEE. The CDR3 is 14 residues long. V lost 4 bases, J lost 8 bases, and 16 bases lay in between. DNA for the CDR3: TGTGCCAGCAGCCTAAGGAGTTGGGATTATGAGCAGTTCTTC. This gives the protein CASSLRSWDYEQFF.

The J gene is TRBJ1-5, the V gene TRBV5-5, with no clear D. The CDR3 sequence is 14 residues long. V shed 2 bases and J shed 5 bases, with 11 bases lying between them. The germline CDR1 and CDR2 sequences are SGHKS and YYEKEE (reference sequence). The CDR3 sequence is CASSFDLGDQPQHF. CDR3 nucleotides: TGTGCCAGCAGCTTCGATTTAGGCGATCAGCCCCAGCATTTT.

The rearrangement uses TRBV28 and TRBJ1-3; D call uncertain. V shed 5 bases and J shed 0 bases, with 11 bases lying between them. There are 15 residues in the CDR3. CDR1 and CDR2 (germline): MDHEN, SYDVKM. CDR3 residues: CASSTPAYSGNTIYF. CDR3 DNA sequence: TGTGCCAGCAGTACCCCAGCCTACTCTGGAAACACCATATATTTT.

J is TRBJ2-3 and V is TRBV5-4; the D call may be TRBD1 or TRBD2 (5 bases each). The CDR3 loop spans 12 amino acids. Germline assignment: CDR1 SGHNT and CDR2 YYREEE (reference sequence). The V end lost 7 bases, the J end lost 3 bases, and 9 bases lay between the germline ends. The CDR3 spells CASGGSTDTQYF. The CDR3 DNA sequence: TGTGCCAGCGGGGGTAGTACAGATACGCAGTATTTT.

The genes are TRBV28 and TRBJ1-1; 8 bases are a match to TRBD1. The V gene's germline CDR1 is MDHEN and CDR2 SYDVKM. V lost 4 bases and J lost 8; bases outside the gene matches: 9. This CDR3 has 14 residues. Written as DNA, the CDR3 is TGTGCCAGCAGTTCAGGACAGGGCGACGGGGAAGCTTTCTTT. Translating gives CASSSGQGDGEAFF.

V and J are TRBV28 and TRBJ1-1, with 9 bases that match TRBD1. Germline V CDR1 and CDR2: MDHEN, SYDVKM. Trimming cost V 6 bases and J 0 bases; bases outside gene matches: 14. The CDR3 length is 18 residues. The CDR3 here is CASSSGGDRAFLNTEAFF. As DNA, the CDR3 is TGTGCCAGCAGCTCCGGCGGGGACAGGGCTTTTTTGAACACTGAAGCTTTCTTT.

This clone was counted between two and nine times. The chain couples TRBV7-2 to TRBJ1-1; a possible D gene is TRBD1 (5 bases). This CDR3 has 14 amino acids. V gave up 3 bases and J gave up 0 bases, with 8 bases separating them. Germline V gene sequence: CDR1 SGHTA, CDR2 FQGNSA. CDR3 bases: TGTGCCAGCAGCTTCGTGGGGGTGAACACTGAAGCTTTCTTT. It translates to CASSFVGVNTEAFF.

V and J are TRBV18 and TRBJ2-1, with 10 bases lining up with TRBD2. This CDR3 comprises 14 residues. V shed 6 bases and J 4 bases; nucleotides not matched to a gene: 3. In germline, CDR1 is KGHSH, CDR2 LQKENI. CDR3 protein: CASSASGRYNEQFF. CDR3 sequence (DNA): TGTGCCAGCTCGGCTAGCGGGAGATACAATGAGCAGTTCTTC.

This clone was counted only a few times. This rearrangement joins TRBV15 to TRBJ2-7; 7 bases map to TRBD1. Looked up from germline, CDR1 is LNHNV and CDR2 is YYDKDF (reference sequence). V shed 1 base, J shed 3 bases, and the junction held 6 bases outside the gene matches. The CDR3 has 15 residues. CDR3 sequence reads: CATSRGRDRDYEQYF. CDR3 nucleotide sequence: TGTGCCACCAGCAGAGGCCGGGACAGAGACTACGAGCAGTACTTC.

The J gene is TRBJ2-1, the V gene TRBV5-1; D gene ambiguous. The ends were cut back, 5 bases at V and 7 bases at J, with 19 bases in the middle. The germline V gene has CDR1 SGHRS and CDR2 YFSETQ. The CDR3 runs to 15 residues. The CDR3 coding sequence is TGCGCCAGCAGAGGTGACCTACTGTCGGTGAATGAGCAGTTCTTC. Translated: CASRGDLLSVNEQFF.

The rearrangement links TRBV18 to TRBJ1-3; TRBD1 is a possible D gene (5 bases). Germline lookup yields CDR1 KGHSH and CDR2 LQKENI. The ends were cut back, 3 bases at V and 0 bases at J, with 15 bases in the middle. The CDR3 is 17 residues long. As DNA, the CDR3 is TGTGCCAGCTCACCTGCAATGGCAGGGACCTCTGGAAACACCATATATTTT. Its protein is CASSPAMAGTSGNTIYF.

Comments on this clone: Other nucleotide sequences in the sample specify the same CDR3. The chain combines TRBV7-3 with TRBJ2-2, with D unresolved. Germline V lookup: CDR1 SGHTA, CDR2 FQGTGA. The CDR3 is 12 residues long. With 5 bases removed from V and 5 bases from J, the gap between germline ends came to 6 bases. The DNA of the CDR3 is TGTGCCAGCAGCCCGCATACCGGGGAGCTGTTTTTT. Translated: CASSPHTGELFF.

The chain carries TRBV29-1 and TRBJ2-7, with D uncertain. The V and J ends lost 6 bases and 2 bases respectively, with 8 bases between them. Germline assignment: CDR1 SQVTM and CDR2 ANQGSEA. The length of the CDR3 is 11 residues. The CDR3 region has the DNA TGCAGCGTAGCCCGGGCCTACGAGCAGTACTTC. The encoded protein is CSVARAYEQYF.

The count of this clone is one. As DNA, the CDR3 is TGTGCCAGCAGCTTAGAAGGGGACGCTGTCCTGACTTTC. Amino acids: CASSLEGDAVLTF. The V gene is TRBV7-9, the J gene TRBJ2-6, with D perhaps given as TRBD1 or TRBD2 (5 bases each). CDR3 size: 13 residues. Looked up from germline, CDR1 is SEHNR and CDR2 is FQNEAQ (reference sequence). The V and J ends lost 1 base and 13 bases respectively, with 11 bases between them.

This chain uses TRBV13 with TRBJ2-7; D gene uncertain. V was cut by 0 bases and J by 6 bases, with 12 bases left in between. CDR3 length equals 14 residues. Germline V lookup: CDR1 PRHDT, CDR2 FYEKMQ (reference sequence). The CDR3 region is CASSLGGPKGEQYF. For the CDR3, the DNA is TGTGCCAGCAGCTTAGGGGGCCCCAAAGGCGAGCAGTACTTC. Variable domain in full (rest from reference TRBV13 and TRBJ2-7): AAGVIQSPRHLIKEKRETATLKCYPIPRHDTVYWYQQGPGQDPQFLISFYEKMQSDKGSIPDRFSAQQFSDYHSELNMSSLELGDSALYFCASSLGGPKGEQYFGPGTRLTVT.

This chain links TRBV29-1 with TRBJ2-5; either TRBD1 or TRBD2 may fit D (5 bases each). The CDR3 covers 14 residues. Trimming took 7 bases from V and 1 from J, leaving 16 bases between them. Per germline, CDR1 SQVTM and CDR2 ANQGSEA. In DNA form, the CDR3 reads TGCAGCGCCGGGGCCCCAACGGGCCAAGAGACCCAGTACTTC. Translation gives CSAGAPTGQETQYF.

The rearrangement links TRBV28 to TRBJ1-5; D not certain. The V gene's germline CDR1 is MDHEN and CDR2 SYDVKM. The CDR3 runs 16 residues. V was pared by 8 bases and J by 3 bases, with 20 bases between. The CDR3 region is CASYSTISGPNQPQHF. CDR3 coding DNA: TGTGCCAGCTACTCTACTATCTCCGGCCCCAATCAGCCCCAGCATTTT.

The chain couples TRBV4-2 to TRBJ2-2; D is ambiguous. V was clipped by 1 base and J by 6 bases, with 21 bases between them. Germline V CDR1 and CDR2: LGHNA, YNFKEQ. The CDR3 sequence is 18 residues long. The CDR3 DNA reads TGTGCCAGCAGCCAAGGGGCTGGAGTGACCCCATCCGCCGGGGAGCTGTTTTTT. As protein: CASSQGAGVTPSAGELFF.

The CDR3, as DNA: TGTGCCAGTAGACTAGCGGGAGTGCAGGATACGCAGTATTTT. Translated, it gives CASRLAGVQDTQYF. V usage is TRBV2 and J usage is TRBJ2-3, with 12 bases fitting TRBD2. Looked up from germline, CDR1 is SNHLY and CDR2 is FYNNEI. This CDR3 has 14 amino acids. The V and J ends lost 9 bases and 6 bases, in that order; junction bases with no gene match: 7.